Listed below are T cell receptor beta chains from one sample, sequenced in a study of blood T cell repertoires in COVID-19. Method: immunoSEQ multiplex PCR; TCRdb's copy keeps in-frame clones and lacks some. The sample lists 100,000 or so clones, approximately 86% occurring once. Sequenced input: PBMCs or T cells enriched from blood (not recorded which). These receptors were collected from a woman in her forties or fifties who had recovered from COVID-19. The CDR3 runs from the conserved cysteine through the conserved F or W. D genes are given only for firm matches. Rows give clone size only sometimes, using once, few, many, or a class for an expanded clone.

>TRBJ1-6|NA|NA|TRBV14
TGTGCCAGCAGCCAAGCGGGAGGCTCACCCCTCCACTTT
CASSQAGGSPLHF
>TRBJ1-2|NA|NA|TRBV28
TGTGCCAGCAACCCCCCCGGTAACTATGGCTACACCTTC
CASNPPGNYGYTF
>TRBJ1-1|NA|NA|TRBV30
TGTGCCTGGAGTTTAGCGATGAACACTGAAGCTTTCTTT
CAWSLAMNTEAFF
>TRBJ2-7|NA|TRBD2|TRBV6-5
TGTGCCAGCAGACCTAGCGGGAGTTCCCACGAGCAGTACTTC
CASRPSGSSHEQYF
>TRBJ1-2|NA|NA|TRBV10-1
TGCGCCAGCAGTGCCGCTGACGGCCTGGGCGGCTACACCTTC
CASSAADGLGGYTF
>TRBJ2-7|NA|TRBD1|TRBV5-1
TGCGCCAGCAGCTTGGACAGGGGATCGACCTACGAGCAGTACTTC
CASSLDRGSTYEQYF
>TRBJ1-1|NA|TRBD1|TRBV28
TGTGCCAGCAGTCTAGGACAGGGGGCAGCTTTCTTT
CASSLGQGAAFF
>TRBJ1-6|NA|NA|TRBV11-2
TGTGCCAGCAGCTTAGACTGGAGCGTTAATTCACCCCTCCACTTT
CASSLDWSVNSPLHF
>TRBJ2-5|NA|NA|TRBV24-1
TGTGCCACCAGTCGCGCAGGTACGGAGACCCAGTACTTC
CATSRAGTETQYF
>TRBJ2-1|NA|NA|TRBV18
TGTGCCAGCTCACCACTTCAACGGGAGCAGTTCTTC
CASSPLQREQFF
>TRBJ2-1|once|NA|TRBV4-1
TGCGCCAGCAGCCAAGTGAGTAGCGGATCTTCCTACAATGAGCAGTTCTTC
CASSQVSSGSSYNEQFF
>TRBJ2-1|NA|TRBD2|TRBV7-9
TGTGCCAGCGAGGGGAAGCGGGGGGTAAGGAATGAGCAGTTCTTC
CASEGKRGVRNEQFF
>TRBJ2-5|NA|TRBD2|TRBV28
TGTGCCAGCAGTTTCCTAGCGGGAGAGTACCAAGAGACCCAGTACTTC
CASSFLAGEYQETQYF
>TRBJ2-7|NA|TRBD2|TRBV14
TGTGCCAGCAGCATCCGGGACTATAGTTACGAGCAGTACTTC
CASSIRDYSYEQYF
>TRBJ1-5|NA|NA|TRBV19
TGTGCCTTGACACTTTCGGACAGCGATAGCAATCAGCCCCAGCATTTT
CALTLSDSDSNQPQHF
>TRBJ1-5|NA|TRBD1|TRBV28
TGTGCCAGCAGTCAAAGCCCGGACAGGGGGCGTCAGCCCCAGCATTTT
CASSQSPDRGRQPQHF
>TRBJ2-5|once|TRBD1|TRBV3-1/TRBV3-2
TGTGCCAGCAGCCGAGCTGCAAGGGGGCGACTTGAGACCCAGTACTTC
CASSRAARGRLETQYF
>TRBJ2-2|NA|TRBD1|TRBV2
TGTGCCAGCACCTACCCGACAGGGATCACCGGGGAGCTGTTTTTT
CASTYPTGITGELFF
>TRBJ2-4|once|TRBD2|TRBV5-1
TGCGCCAGCAGCTTGGCCCCGTTAGCGGGAGTGGCCATTCAGTACTTC
CASSLAPLAGVAIQYF
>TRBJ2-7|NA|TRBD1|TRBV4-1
TGCGCCAGCAGCCAACCCCCGGACAGGGGGAGTGGGTCGAAATACGAGCAGTACTTC
CASSQPPDRGSGSKYEQYF
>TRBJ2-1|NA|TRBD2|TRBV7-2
TGTGCCAGCAGCTTAGCCCAGCGGGAGAGCTCCTACAATGAGCAGTTCTTC
CASSLAQRESSYNEQFF
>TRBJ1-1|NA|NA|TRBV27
TGTGCCAGCAGTTTGCGGCACCCGAACACTGAAGCTTTCTTT
CASSLRHPNTEAFF
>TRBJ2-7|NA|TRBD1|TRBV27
TGTGCCAGCAGTGGGGCCGGGACAGGGCGTGCCGAGCAGTACTTC
CASSGAGTGRAEQYF
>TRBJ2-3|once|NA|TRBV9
TGTGCCAGCAGCGGTCAGACTTCCACAGATACGCAGTATTTT
CASSGQTSTDTQYF
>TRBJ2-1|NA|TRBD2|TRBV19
TGTGCCAGTAGTACCGGGGGGAGCTATGAGCAGTTCTTC
CASSTGGSYEQFF
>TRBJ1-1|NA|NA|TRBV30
TGTGCCTGGAGTGAACAGCGGGTATCCACTGAAGCTTTCTTT
CAWSEQRVSTEAFF
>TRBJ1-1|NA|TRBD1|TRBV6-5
TGTGCCAGCAGTTACTCTGACAGGGGTCCTTTCTTT
CASSYSDRGPFF
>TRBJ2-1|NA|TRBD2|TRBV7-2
TGTGCCAGCAGCTTCACCGGGACTAGCGGAGTCAATGAGCAGTTCTTC
CASSFTGTSGVNEQFF
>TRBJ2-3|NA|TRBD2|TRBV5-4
TGTGCCAGCAGCCGCGAGGTAGCGGGAAGCACAGATACGCAGTATTTT
CASSREVAGSTDTQYF
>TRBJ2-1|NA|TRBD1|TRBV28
TGTGCCAGCAGTTTGATACAGGGGGCCTGGAATGAGCAGTTCTTC
CASSLIQGAWNEQFF
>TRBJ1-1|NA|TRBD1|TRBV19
TGTGCCAGTAGTGTCGACAGGGGCAGTGAAGCTTTCTTT
CASSVDRGSEAFF
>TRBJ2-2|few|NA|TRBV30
TGTGCCTGGAGATCGCAGGGGAGCAGGACCGGGGAGCTGTTTTTT
CAWRSQGSRTGELFF
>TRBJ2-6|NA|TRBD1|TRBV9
TGTGCCAGCAGCGCAGGACAGGGGGTGCCGGGCTCTGGGGCCAACGTCCTGACTTTC
CASSAGQGVPGSGANVLTF
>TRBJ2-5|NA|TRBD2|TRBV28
TGTGCCAGCAGAGGACTAGCGGGGGGAGAGACCCAGTACTTC
CASRGLAGGETQYF
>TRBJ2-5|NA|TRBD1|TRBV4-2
TGTGCCAGCAGCCTAGAGACAGGGGTTCAAGAGACCCAGTACTTC
CASSLETGVQETQYF
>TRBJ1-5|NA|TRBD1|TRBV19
TGTGCCAGTAGTAGTACCGGGACAGGGGGCAATCAGCCCCAGCATTTT
CASSSTGTGGNQPQHF